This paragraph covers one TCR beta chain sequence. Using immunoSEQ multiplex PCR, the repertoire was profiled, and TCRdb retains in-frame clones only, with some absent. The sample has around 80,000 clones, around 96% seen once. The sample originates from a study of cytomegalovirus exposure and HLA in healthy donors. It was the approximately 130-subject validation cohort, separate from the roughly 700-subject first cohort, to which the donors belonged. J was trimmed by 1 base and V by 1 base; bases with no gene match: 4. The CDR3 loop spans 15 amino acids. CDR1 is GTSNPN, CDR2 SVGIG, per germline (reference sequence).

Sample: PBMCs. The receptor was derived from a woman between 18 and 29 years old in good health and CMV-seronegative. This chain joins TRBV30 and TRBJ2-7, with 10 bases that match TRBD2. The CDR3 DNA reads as TGTGCCTGGAGTGGAGGACTAGCGGCTTCCTACGAGCAGTACTTC. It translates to CAWSGGLAASYEQYF. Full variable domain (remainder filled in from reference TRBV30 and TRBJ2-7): SQTIHQWPATLVQPVGSPLSLECTVEGTSNPNLYWYRQAAGRGLQLLFYSVGIGQISSEVPQNLSASRPQDRQFILSSKKLLLSDSGFYLCAWSGGLAASYEQYFGPGTRLTVT.